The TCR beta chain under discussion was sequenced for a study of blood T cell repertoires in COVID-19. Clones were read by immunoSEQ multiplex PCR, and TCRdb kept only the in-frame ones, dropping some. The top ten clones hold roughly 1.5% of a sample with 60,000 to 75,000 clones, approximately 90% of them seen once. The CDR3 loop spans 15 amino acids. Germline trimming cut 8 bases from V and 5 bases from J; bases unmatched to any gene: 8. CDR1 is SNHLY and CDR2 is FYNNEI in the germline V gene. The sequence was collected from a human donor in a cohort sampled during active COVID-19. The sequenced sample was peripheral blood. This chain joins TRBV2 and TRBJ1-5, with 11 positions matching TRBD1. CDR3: CASRQRTGGDQPQHF. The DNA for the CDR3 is TGTGCCAGCCGGCAGAGGACAGGGGGCGATCAGCCCCAGCATTTT.